These 18 T cell receptor beta chains came from one sample sequenced in a study of identical twins listed by TCRdb under 2016. Libraries were prepared through 5' RACE. Sequencer: Illumina HiSeq 2000. Using fastp trimming at Q25 and MiXCR clonotype assembly, TCRdb reanalyzed the public sequencing data and kept in-frame beta chains. Each CDR3 protein gets just one entry, which takes the most common genes and DNA from the rows behind it. The sample table shows approximately 300,000 distinct CDR3 sequences, and less than 9.5% are seen once. 7% to 8.5% of the sample rests with the top ten. These data are also associated with another study on yellow fever vaccine responses in identical twins.

Sequencing used CD8+ T cells sorted from blood. The receptor set was obtained from a woman aged 18-29 years in good health.

Many counts were recorded for this clonotype. The chain is built from TRBV2 and TRBJ2-4; a possible D gene is TRBD2 (6 bases). The CDR3 covers 12 residues. The germline V gene encodes CDR1 SNHLY and CDR2 FYNNEI. The V gene lost 7 bases and the J gene lost 5 bases, with 9 bases spanning the gap. CDR3 coding DNA: TGTGCCAGCACCGGGGGACAAAACATTCAGTACTTC. Translating it yields CASTGGQNIQYF.

The chain is built from TRBV20-1 and TRBJ2-7, with 7 bases lining up with TRBD1. The CDR3 sequence is 15 residues long. V gave up 0 bases and J gave up 1 base; unmatched junction bases: 6. CDR1 is DFQATT and CDR2 is SNEGSKA in the germline V gene (reference sequence). In DNA form, the CDR3 reads TGCAGTGCTAGAGAACCGGGACAGCGGTCCTACGAGCAGTACTTC. Translating gives CSAREPGQRSYEQYF.

This clonotype was counted a few times. The J gene is TRBJ1-2, the V gene TRBV7-9, with TRBD1 as a possible D gene (6 bases). CDR3 length equals 13 residues. Germline values: CDR1 SEHNR, CDR2 FQNEAQ (reference sequence). Trimming removed 5 bases from V and 6 bases from J, with 13 bases in between. The CDR3 nucleotides are TGTGCCAGCAGCGGTACTACAGGGAATGGCTACACCTTC. Protein sequence: CASSGTTGNGYTF.

This clonotype was picked up many times. This rearrangement joins TRBV12-3 or TRBV12-4 to TRBJ2-2; 7 positions match TRBD1. This CDR3 region has 15 residues. V lost 11 bases, J lost 1 base, and 10 bases stayed unmatched. CDR3 in amino acids: CASVAGTVNTGELFF. The CDR3 bases are TGTGCCTCCGTGGCCGGGACAGTGAACACCGGGGAGCTGTTTTTT.

This clonotype appeared a single time. A much larger clone sits a single nucleotide away, making a read error possible. This chain joins TRBV29-1 and TRBJ2-6; no definite D call. Germline CDR1 is SQVTM and CDR2 is ANQGSEA. The CDR3 runs 14 residues. V was trimmed by 6 bases and J by 0 bases, leaving 9 bases between them. The CDR3 region is CSVPGDSGANVLTF. The CDR3 nucleotides read TGCAGCGTGCCAGGAGACTCTGGGGCCAACGTCCTGACTTTC.

This clonotype was counted only a few times. This chain links TRBV7-8 with TRBJ2-5, with D uncertain. CDR3 size: 15 residues. The germline V and J ends were trimmed by 7 bases and 5 bases, with 20 bases remaining between them. Per germline, CDR1 SGHVS and CDR2 FQNEAQ. The CDR3 loop is CASKRGPAGRETQYF. CDR3 DNA sequence: TGTGCCAGCAAACGTGGCCCGGCAGGACGGGAGACCCAGTACTTC.

Note on this clonotype: A much larger clonotype is one base distant, so this may be a read error. For the CDR3, the DNA is TGTGCCAGCAGCTTTGCCTACAATGAGCAGTTCTTC. This sequence encodes CASSFAYNEQFF. The chain has TRBV7-2 and TRBJ2-1, with no clear D. This CDR3 contains 12 residues. V lost 3 bases, J lost 2 bases, and 2 bases lay in between. Per the germline V gene, CDR1 is SGHTA and CDR2 is FQGNSA.

The table lists this clonotype with a few counts. The rearrangement uses TRBV19 and TRBJ1-5, with D hard to call. V lost 8 bases and J lost 3, with 8 bases in between. Germline loops: CDR1 LNHDA, CDR2 SQIVND (reference sequence). The CDR3 runs 12 residues. CDR3 coding DNA: TGTGCCAGTTGGTCCTCCAATCAGCCCCAGCATTTT. The encoded protein is CASWSSNQPQHF.

This clonotype was detected only a few times. This chain links TRBV28 with TRBJ2-1; 8 bases are a match to TRBD2. The V segment lost 2 bases and the J segment 7 bases; nucleotides outside the gene matches: 13. CDR1 and CDR2 from the germline V gene are MDHEN and SYDVKM. The CDR3 sequence is 17 residues long. CDR3 DNA sequence: TGTGCCAGCAGTTTAGTACTAGCGGTTACCCCGGGGAATGAGCAGTTCTTC. Protein sequence: CASSLVLAVTPGNEQFF.

This CDR3 is CASSLGGEEAGANVLTF. The CDR3 DNA sequence: TGTGCCAGCAGCTTAGGGGGCGAGGAGGCTGGGGCCAACGTCCTGACTTTC. The V and J genes are TRBV5-6 and TRBJ2-6; 7 nucleotides line up with TRBD1. With 2 bases clipped from V and 2 bases from J, the junction kept 7 bases outside the gene matches. The CDR3 contains 17 residues. Per the germline V gene, CDR1 is SGHDT and CDR2 is YYEEEE.

The sample holds many counts of this clonotype. The J gene is TRBJ1-2, the V gene TRBV7-3; D is possibly TRBD1 (5 bases). Germline CDR1 is SGHTA and CDR2 is FQGTGA. CDR3 length: 18 amino acids. Trimming pared 2 bases from V and 5 bases from J, leaving 24 bases between. The CDR3 sequence is CASSLYHDSPESIYGYTF. CDR3 DNA: TGTGCCAGCAGCTTATATCACGACAGTCCCGAGTCGATTTATGGCTACACCTTC.

This clonotype turned up a few times. V gene TRBV20-1 combines with J gene TRBJ2-7, with a possible D match to TRBD2 (6 bases). Trimming shortened V by 0 bases and J by 2 bases, and 14 bases separated the two germline ends. Looked up from germline, CDR1 is DFQATT and CDR2 is SNEGSKA (reference sequence). This CDR3 is 15 amino acids long. CDR3 in DNA: TGCAGTGCTAGAGATCTACCTAGCGAAACCTACGAGCAGTACTTC. This codes for CSARDLPSETYEQYF.

This clonotype was seen more than once but under ten times. This chain joins TRBV5-1 and TRBJ2-1; TRBD2 might be the D (5 bases). Germline CDR1 SGHRS, CDR2 YFSETQ. Trimming removed 1 base from V and 8 bases from J, with 16 bases in between. This CDR3 has 15 amino acids. CDR3: CASSLWRGQRDEQFF. Written as DNA, the CDR3 is TGCGCCAGCAGCTTGTGGAGAGGGCAACGCGATGAGCAGTTCTTC.

In this sample, this clonotype turned up many times. The J gene is TRBJ2-3, the V gene TRBV11-1; 12 bases map to TRBD2. CDR3 length: 19 amino acids. J was trimmed by 4 bases and V by 5 bases; bases with no gene match: 16. The germline CDR1 and CDR2 sequences are SGHAT and FQDESV (reference sequence). The chain's CDR3 is CASSGASHASGGASDTQYF. The CDR3, as DNA: TGTGCCAGCAGCGGCGCCTCCCATGCTAGCGGGGGGGCGTCAGATACGCAGTATTTT.

The chain combines TRBV19 with TRBJ2-1; a possible D gene is TRBD2 (7 bases). V lost 8 bases to trimming and J lost 6 bases, with 20 bases between them. This CDR3 contains 15 residues. From germline, CDR1 is LNHDA and CDR2 SQIVND (reference sequence). The CDR3 DNA is TGTGCCAGTCACCCGGGGGGCCTAGGGGTCAATGAGCAGTTCTTC. This codes for CASHPGGLGVNEQFF.

This clonotype was recorded a few times. The chain couples TRBV7-6 to TRBJ2-3, with D unclear. The V end was cut by 6 bases, the J end by 2 bases, with 9 bases between. CDR1 SGHVS and CDR2 FNYEAQ come from the germline V gene. This CDR3 region has 13 residues. This CDR3 reads CASRHSLTDTQYF. Here the CDR3 DNA reads TGTGCCAGCAGGCACAGCCTCACAGATACGCAGTATTTT.

Ten or more counts support this clonotype. The V and J genes are TRBV19 and TRBJ2-1; D ambiguous. From germline, CDR1 is LNHDA and CDR2 SQIVND (reference sequence). Trimming left V 6 bases short and J 0 bases short, with 15 bases between. The CDR3 is 16 residues long. The CDR3 nucleotides are TGTGCCAGTAGCGTGCTGGGGATCGGCTCCTACAATGAGCAGTTCTTC. This sequence encodes CASSVLGIGSYNEQFF.

The rearrangement joins TRBV12-3 or TRBV12-4 to TRBJ2-2; 8 nucleotides match TRBD1. The J segment lost 4 bases and the V segment lost 6 bases, leaving 13 bases of the junction unmatched. There are 17 residues in the CDR3. The chain's CDR3 is CASSAGRQGMGTGELFF. The CDR3 DNA sequence: TGTGCCAGCAGCGCCGGTAGACAGGGGATGGGCACCGGGGAGCTGTTTTTT.